The rows below give T cell receptor beta chains drawn from one sample of a study of blood T cell repertoires in COVID-19. This table comes from immunoSEQ multiplex PCR, and its TCRdb copy is limited to in-frame clones, with some not included. In the table there are around 370,000 clones, around nine tenths of which are singletons. Sequenced input: peripheral blood. The source of these receptors is a woman aged 18-29 years who had recovered from COVID-19. Both conserved end residues are part of each CDR3. A D gene is named only where the DNA matches it firmly. Clone size is given for some rows only: seen once, a few or many times, or a class if the clone is expanded.

D gene	V gene	J gene	clone size	CDR3 DNA	CDR3 protein
TRBD1	TRBV3-1/TRBV3-2	TRBJ1-1	.	TGTGCCAGCAGACCTCAGGGGGGCAGGAACACTGAAGCTTTCTTT	CASRPQGGRNTEAFF
.	TRBV4-1	TRBJ1-6	.	TGCGCCAGCAGCCCCAACGGCCAGGGACAAGTAAGGAATTCACCCCTCCACTTT	CASSPNGQGQVRNSPLHF
.	TRBV5-6	TRBJ1-2	.	TGTGCCAGCAGCTTGGAGGGGTCCTATGGCTACACCTTC	CASSLEGSYGYTF
TRBD2	TRBV9	TRBJ2-2	.	TGTGCCAGCTCCCCTAGCGGGGGTAACACCGGGGAGCTGTTTTTT	CASSPSGGNTGELFF
TRBD2	TRBV2	TRBJ2-3	.	TGTGCCAGCAGTGTGGGAGGGGCAGATACGCAGTATTTT	CASSVGGADTQYF
TRBD2	TRBV18	TRBJ2-1	.	TGTGCCAGCTCACCACCTCTAGCGGGAGCGGACAATGAGCAGTTCTTC	CASSPPLAGADNEQFF
.	TRBV18	TRBJ1-2	.	TGTGCCAGCTCACCAACGACCCTAGACGATGGCTACACCTTC	CASSPTTLDDGYTF
TRBD2	TRBV11-3	TRBJ2-1	.	TGTGCCAGCAGCTTTTTAACTAGCGGGAGAAATGAGCAGTTCTTC	CASSFLTSGRNEQFF
.	TRBV29-1	TRBJ1-2	.	TGCAGCGTTGACAGGGGCTCCTCTCTCTATGGCTACACCTTC	CSVDRGSSLYGYTF
TRBD1	TRBV3-1/TRBV3-2	TRBJ1-1	.	TGTGCCAGCAGCCAAGAGGACAGGGGAACTGAAGCTTTCTTT	CASSQEDRGTEAFF
TRBD2	TRBV7-2	TRBJ2-1	.	TGTGCCAGCAGCTTGGGACTAGCGACCTCTCATGAGCAGTTCTTC	CASSLGLATSHEQFF
TRBD1	TRBV24-1	TRBJ1-5	few	TGTGCCACCAGTGATTCGGCCAGGGACAGAGAAGATCAGCCCCAGCATTTT	CATSDSARDREDQPQHF
TRBD2	TRBV10-2	TRBJ2-2	once	TGCGCCAGCAAGGGACTAGCGGGAGAAAACACCGGGGAGCTGTTTTTT	CASKGLAGENTGELFF
.	TRBV6-2/TRBV6-3	TRBJ1-1	.	TGTGCCAGCAGTTACTCCCCCACGGTGGGGGGCACTGAAGCTTTCTTT	CASSYSPTVGGTEAFF
.	TRBV5-1	TRBJ1-2	.	TGCGCCAGCAGGGATCTGAGAGGGGCGGGGTATGGCTACACCTTC	CASRDLRGAGYGYTF
TRBD1	TRBV9	TRBJ1-1	.	TGTGCCAGCAGCGAATCAGGGGGCGCGGACACTGAAGCTTTCTTT	CASSESGGADTEAFF
TRBD1	TRBV7-9	TRBJ1-1	.	TGTGCCAGCAGCGTCGACGGGACAGGCTCCCCGAGGGCTTTCTTT	CASSVDGTGSPRAFF
.	TRBV6-2/TRBV6-3	TRBJ2-5	.	TGTGCCAGCAGTCAACTGCGCGAGACCCAGTACTTC	CASSQLRETQYF
.	TRBV7-9	TRBJ1-1	.	TGTGCCAGCAGCTCGAGACAGGAAGCTTTCTTT	CASSSRQEAFF
TRBD2	TRBV7-9	TRBJ2-2	once	TGTGCCAGCAGCCCGGGGACTAGCAGCACCGGGGAGCTGTTTTTT	CASSPGTSSTGELFF
TRBD1	TRBV4-1	TRBJ1-1	.	TGCGCCAGCAGCCAAGCCCTAAAGACAGGGGGCGTCACTGAAGCTTTCTTT	CASSQALKTGGVTEAFF
.	TRBV5-5	TRBJ1-5	.	TGTGCCAGCAGCTGGACACCCGGAACGGGCAATCAGCCCCAGCATTTT	CASSWTPGTGNQPQHF
TRBD1	TRBV7-2	TRBJ1-6	once	TGTGCCAGCAGCTCCCCCCGGGACAGCCTAAATTCACCCCTCCACTTT	CASSSPRDSLNSPLHF
TRBD2	TRBV7-9	TRBJ2-1	once	TGTGCCAGCAGCCAACCGGGACTAGCGGGAGGCTACAATGAGCAGTTCTTC	CASSQPGLAGGYNEQFF
.	TRBV5-1	TRBJ2-1	.	TGCGCCAGCAGCTTGGGAGGGCTGGGGTACAATGAGCAGTTCTTC	CASSLGGLGYNEQFF
.	TRBV12-3/TRBV12-4	TRBJ1-5	.	TGTGCCAGCAGCCCACTTAATCAGCCCCAGCATTTT	CASSPLNQPQHF
.	TRBV10-3	TRBJ2-3	.	TGTGCCATCAGTGAGTCGCTGCAGCCGGGACAAGATACGCAGTATTTT	CAISESLQPGQDTQYF
.	TRBV7-9	TRBJ1-6	.	TGTGCCAGCAGCTCCAGTATCCGGGACTCAAGCTCCTATAATTCACCCCTCCACTTT	CASSSSIRDSSSYNSPLHF
TRBD2	TRBV5-1	TRBJ2-3	.	TGCGCCAGCAGCTTGATGAAGCGGGACACAGATACGCAGTATTTT	CASSLMKRDTDTQYF
.	TRBV9	TRBJ2-1	.	TGTGCCAGCAGCGTAGGTTTCGGCGGGGCTAACAATGAGCAGTTCTTC	CASSVGFGGANNEQFF
.	TRBV21-1	TRBJ1-2	.	TGTGCCAGCAGCAATGGGACAGGCCTAAGGGATAACTATGGCTACACCTTC	CASSNGTGLRDNYGYTF
.	TRBV6-5	TRBJ1-2	once	TGTGCCAGCAGTTACTCGAACCAGGGCAACTATGGCTACACCTTC	CASSYSNQGNYGYTF
TRBD2	TRBV7-9	TRBJ2-1	.	TGTGCCAGCAGCTTAGCGTCCCGGGAGGGCCGGAGGGAGCAGTTCTTC	CASSLASREGRREQFF
TRBD2	TRBV28	TRBJ2-1	once	TGTGCCAGCAGTCCAGGGAGGGAGTGGGGGAATGAGCAGTTCTTC	CASSPGREWGNEQFF
TRBD1	TRBV27	TRBJ1-4	few	TGTGCCAGCAGTTTTCTGCGACAGGGCGCGAATGAAAAACTGTTTTTT	CASSFLRQGANEKLFF
TRBD1	TRBV29-1	TRBJ1-2	.	TGCAGCGTTTGGACAGGGAATGGCTACACCTTC	CSVWTGNGYTF
.	TRBV7-9	TRBJ1-5	.	TGTGCCAGCAGCCCCGGAGGGCAGCCCCAGCATTTT	CASSPGGQPQHF
.	TRBV5-6	TRBJ1-2	once	TGTGCCAGCAGCTTGTGCTACGGCACCTTC	CASSLCYGTF
.	TRBV5-1	TRBJ1-1	.	TGCGCCAGCAGCCCGTCTGAGAGGGCTGTAAGGAACACTGAAGCTTTCTTT	CASSPSERAVRNTEAFF
TRBD2	TRBV7-2	TRBJ2-3	.	TGTGCCAGCAGCTTAATTAGCGGGAGTGCAGATACGCAGTATTTT	CASSLISGSADTQYF
TRBD2	TRBV12-5	TRBJ2-1	.	TGTGCTAGTGGTCCCGGACTAGCGGGATACAATGAGCAGTTCTTC	CASGPGLAGYNEQFF
.	TRBV9	TRBJ1-4	once	TGTGCCAGCAGCGTAGCCAGGGGACCTAATGAAAAACTGTTTTTT	CASSVARGPNEKLFF